This T cell receptor (beta chain) was recorded in a study of T-cell memory formation after mild COVID-19. Study in general: There were largely donor-specific TCR clusters.

Barcoded TCR alpha and TCR beta cDNA libraries with UMIs came from 5'RACE using constant-segment primers. TCRdb itself ran the 5' RACE reads through MiXCR, one entry per CDR3 protein. The table has 200,000 or so distinct CDR3 sequences, roughly 17% seen once. With regard to this clonotype: As yet, its antigen is unknown.

With 2 bases clipped from V and 4 bases from J, the junction kept 18 bases outside the gene matches. The CDR3 sequence is 21 residues long. General study findings and limits: The CD4+ clones that contracted clustered mainly within CM and EM, and the CD8+ clones concentrated in EMRA. Clones shrinking from day 15 to 85 showed even CD4/CD8 mixes; later expanders tilted CD4+.

Source material: PBMCs or a T cell subset sorted from them (not recorded which). The chain combines TRBV23-1 with TRBJ2-2, with TRBD2 identical over 11 bases. TRBV23-1 has ORF status, its function being uncertain. The TCR originated in an adult woman who had mild COVID-19 (a few samples of this study predate the infection). Cell type and time point are not known. The CDR3 nucleotides are TGCGCCAGCAGTCAAAATTTCCACGAACTAACTAGCGGGAGTATCACCGGGGAGCTGTTTTTT. Translated, it gives CASSQNFHELTSGSITGELFF.